The 3 T cell receptor beta chains presented below share a single source sample, sequenced in a study of control samples from healthy donors and cancer patients. TCRdb's copy holds only in-frame clones and misses some; the assay was immunoSEQ multiplex PCR. In total, the table holds roughly 190,000 clones. Sequenced material: blood. The receptors originated from a woman aged 30 to 39 in good health.

The genes are TRBV19 and TRBJ1-6; D is perhaps TRBD1 (5 bases). Germline V gives CDR1 LNHDA, CDR2 SQIVND (reference sequence). The CDR3 is 13 amino acids. Trimming shortened V by 3 bases and J by 7 bases, and 7 bases separated the two germline ends. The CDR3 DNA sequence: TGTGCCAGTAGTATGCAGGGCAATTCACCCCTCCACTTT. Translating it yields CASSMQGNSPLHF.

The J gene is TRBJ1-5, the V gene TRBV28; the D gene is possibly TRBD1 (5 bases). CDR1 and CDR2 (germline): MDHEN, SYDVKM. This CDR3 comprises 15 residues. Trimming took 6 bases from V and 1 from J, leaving 13 bases between them. CDR3 region: CASRRRGGSNQPQHF. The CDR3 nucleotides are TGTGCCAGCAGGAGGCGGGGGGGAAGCAATCAGCCCCAGCATTTT.

The chain recombines TRBV19 with TRBJ1-2; a weak D match, TRBD1 (6 bases). The CDR3 spans 13 residues. The germline CDR1 and CDR2 sequences are LNHDA and SQIVND (reference sequence). Trimming took 5 bases from V and 8 from J, leaving 15 bases between them. The CDR3 region is CASSPIQGLGYTF. The CDR3 DNA follows: TGTGCCAGTAGTCCGATACAGGGTTTAGGCTACACCTTC.